This TCR beta chain originates from a study of blood T cell repertoires in COVID-19. Study summary: Both acute and convalescent COVID-19 samples were obtained from the United States, Italy and Spain. The cDNA or gDNA used as material had been derived from T cells, B-cell-depleted T cells, or PBMCs.

CDR1 and CDR2 from the germline V gene are LNHDA and SQIVND (reference sequence). Trimming took off 5 bases at V and 5 bases at J, with 21 bases between the two ends. This CDR3 contains 16 residues. Per the original methods: Reference gene primers were amplified, and this amplification served to estimate nucleated cell counts. Data came from immunoSEQ multiplex PCR; TCRdb stores just in-frame clones and leaves some out. The V and J calls and the clone size are those of that table, but D and trimming were determined from the DNA. The table has some 80,000 clones, about 85% seen once. Sequenced input: peripheral blood. The chain recombines TRBV19 with TRBJ1-2; D may be TRBD1 (5 bases). The clonotype comes from a man aged 55 to 70 with COVID-19, enrolled during active disease. CDR3 DNA: TGTGCCAGTAGTCCCCCCGGGCAAGGGGTACGTTATGGCTACACCTTC. Its protein is CASSPPGQGVRYGYTF.